The TCR beta chain under discussion was sequenced for a study of shared clonotypes between healthy human individuals. The assay used deep level. Sequencing was performed with immunoSEQ multiplex PCR; in TCRdb, only in-frame clones are kept and a portion is missing. The sample shows about 1.4 million clones, over 95% of them seen only once. The material sequenced was naive CD4+ T cells sorted from blood. Documented subset: CD45RA+ positively selected. This sequence was found in a man younger than 45 in good health.

The CDR3 bases are TGTGCCAGTAGTATCCGGGACAGGGGATTAGAGCAGTACTTC. Encoded protein: CASSIRDRGLEQYF. The chain is built from TRBV19 and TRBJ2-7, with 10 bases aligning to TRBD1. Germline V gene sequence: CDR1 LNHDA, CDR2 SQIVND (reference sequence). Trimming took 3 bases from V and 7 from J; bases not matched to a gene: 6. The CDR3 loop spans 14 amino acids.